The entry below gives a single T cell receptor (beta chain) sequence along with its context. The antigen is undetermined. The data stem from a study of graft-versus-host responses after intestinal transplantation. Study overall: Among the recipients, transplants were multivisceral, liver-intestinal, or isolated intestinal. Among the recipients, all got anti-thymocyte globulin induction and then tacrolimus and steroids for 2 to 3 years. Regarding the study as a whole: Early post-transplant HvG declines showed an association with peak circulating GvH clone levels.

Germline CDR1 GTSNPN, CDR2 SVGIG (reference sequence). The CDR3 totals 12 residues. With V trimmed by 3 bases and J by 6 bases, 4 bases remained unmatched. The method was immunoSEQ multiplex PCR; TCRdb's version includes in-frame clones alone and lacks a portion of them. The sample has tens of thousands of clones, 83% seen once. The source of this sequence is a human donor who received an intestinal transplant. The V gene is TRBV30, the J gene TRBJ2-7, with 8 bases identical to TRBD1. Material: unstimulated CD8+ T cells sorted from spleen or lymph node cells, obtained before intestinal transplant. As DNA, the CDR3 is TGTGCCTGGAGCCTCAGGGGGCTCGAGCAGTACTTC. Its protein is CAWSLRGLEQYF.